This is a list of T cell receptor beta chains from one sample in a study of cytomegalovirus exposure and HLA in healthy donors. Assay: immunoSEQ multiplex PCR; the TCRdb copy retains only in-frame clones and omits some. Among fewer than 200,000 clones listed, roughly 79% were seen once. The source material was PBMCs. The receptors come from a woman between 50 and 59 years old in good health and CMV-seronegative. Both conserved end residues are part of each CDR3. A D gene is named only where the DNA matches it firmly. The size entry is marked missing in some rows and otherwise reads once, few, many or a size class.

size	D	J	V	DNA	CDR3
.	.	TRBJ1-1	TRBV19	TGTGCCAGTAGTATAGGTCCAATTCTGAACACTGAAGCTTTCTTT	CASSIGPILNTEAFF
.	TRBD1	TRBJ1-1	TRBV19	TGTGCCAGTAGGCGACAGGGAGCGCCGAACACTGAAGCTTTCTTT	CASRRQGAPNTEAFF
.	.	TRBJ2-1	TRBV5-1	TGCGCCAGCAGCTTGGTCTCTTCCCTGCAGGGTCAGTTCTTC	CASSLVSSLQGQFF
.	.	TRBJ2-2	TRBV19	TGTGCCACCAGAGAAGGAGGTCACACCGGGGAGCTGTTTTTT	CATREGGHTGELFF
.	.	TRBJ2-1	TRBV29-1	TGCAGCGGCCTCGGGACTCCCAGAAGCTACAATGAGCAGTTCTTC	CSGLGTPRSYNEQFF
.	.	TRBJ2-6	TRBV15	TGTGCCACTGTGAATCGGAGCTCTGGGGCCAACGTCCTGACTTTC	CATVNRSSGANVLTF
few	.	TRBJ1-2	TRBV5-6	TGTGCCAGCAGCTTGAACGGGGTCTATGGCTACACCTTC	CASSLNGVYGYTF
.	TRBD1	TRBJ1-1	TRBV6-6	TGTGCCAGCGCACCGACAGGGGGGAACACTGAAGCTTTCTTT	CASAPTGGNTEAFF
once	TRBD1	TRBJ2-1	TRBV9	TGTGCCAGCAGAAGGGAGCCTCGGACAGGGGTACAGGAGCAGTTCTTC	CASRREPRTGVQEQFF
.	.	TRBJ2-2	TRBV5-5	TGTGCCAGCAGCCTTACACACAGGGAATGGTACACCGGGGAGCTGTTTTTT	CASSLTHREWYTGELFF
.	.	TRBJ2-1	TRBV4-1	TGCGCCAGCAGCCAAGCGGGACTCTCCTACAATGAGCAGTTCTTC	CASSQAGLSYNEQFF
.	TRBD2	TRBJ2-1	TRBV7-8	TGTGCCAGCAGCCTGGGACTAGCGGGAGTGTATGAGCAGTTCTTC	CASSLGLAGVYEQFF
.	.	TRBJ1-5	TRBV6-1	TGTGCCAGCCCCAGCCCCGGGGATAGCAATCAGCCCCAGCATTTT	CASPSPGDSNQPQHF
.	.	TRBJ1-6	TRBV19	TGTGCCAGTAGTAGTGTAACCGGTGCGAATAATTCACCCCTCCACTTT	CASSSVTGANNSPLHF
.	.	TRBJ2-3	TRBV4-1	TGCGCCAGCAGCCAAGATGGTCGGGCAGGGGGCACAGATACGCAGTATTTT	CASSQDGRAGGTDTQYF
.	.	TRBJ1-6	TRBV4-2	TGTGCCAGCAGCCAAGATCTCGTCCTGGGAGGTTCACCCCTCCACTTT	CASSQDLVLGGSPLHF
once	.	TRBJ1-1	TRBV27	TGTGCCAGCAGTTCCGAAATCCGGGGTGAGAACACTGAAGCTTTCTTT	CASSSEIRGENTEAFF
.	TRBD1	TRBJ2-5	TRBV7-9	TGTGCCAGCAGCTTAGCGGGGACAGCCGTGAAGACCCAGTACTTC	CASSLAGTAVKTQYF
.	TRBD1	TRBJ2-7	TRBV2	TGTGCCAGCAGTGCCTGGACAGGGGCCTACGAGCAGTACTTC	CASSAWTGAYEQYF
.	TRBD1	TRBJ1-6	TRBV19	TGTGCCAGTAGTCCTGGGGACAGGGGGTTGGATTCACCCCTCCACTTT	CASSPGDRGLDSPLHF
.	.	TRBJ1-4	TRBV28	TGTGCCAGCAGTCCCGGGGGTAGCGGGAATGAAAAACTGTTTTTT	CASSPGGSGNEKLFF
.	TRBD1	TRBJ2-7	TRBV27	TGTGCCAGCAGACCCCTGGGACAGGGTGGCCACGAGCAGTACTTC	CASRPLGQGGHEQYF
.	.	TRBJ2-7	TRBV6-4	TGTGCCAGCAGTGTTACTCGGGAGAAGATCGGCGAGCAGTACTTC	CASSVTREKIGEQYF
.	TRBD1	TRBJ1-3	TRBV7-2	TGTGCCAGCAGCTCGACAGGGGGGTCCGGAAACACCATATATTTT	CASSSTGGSGNTIYF
.	TRBD2	TRBJ2-1	TRBV19	TGTGCCAGTAGTGCCAGCGATCTAGCGGGAGATGAGCAGTTCTTC	CASSASDLAGDEQFF
.	.	TRBJ1-6	TRBV27	TGTGCCACCAACGGTTTCGGGGGGCTGAATTCACCCCTCCACTTT	CATNGFGGLNSPLHF
.	.	TRBJ2-1	TRBV29-1	TGCAGCGTTGAGGACAGATTCTCCTACAATGAGCAGTTCTTC	CSVEDRFSYNEQFF
few	TRBD1	TRBJ1-1	TRBV2	TGTGCCAGCTCCAACGGACAGGACACTGAAGCTTTCTTT	CASSNGQDTEAFF
.	.	TRBJ1-5	TRBV7-2	TGTGCCAGCAGCTTAGTACTGATGGAGCCCCAGCATTTT	CASSLVLMEPQHF
.	.	TRBJ1-1	TRBV19	TGTGCCAGTAGTATAGATCCCGGGACAAGGAACACTGAAGCTTTCTTT	CASSIDPGTRNTEAFF
.	.	TRBJ1-1	TRBV2	TGTGCCAGCAGTCCAAGGACAGTAGCGAACACTGAAGCTTTCTTT	CASSPRTVANTEAFF
.	TRBD1	TRBJ2-7	TRBV18	TGTGCCAGCTCAGCGCTCGGGACAGGACTCCCCTACGAGCAGTACTTC	CASSALGTGLPYEQYF
.	.	TRBJ2-2	TRBV5-1	TGCGCCAGCAGCTTGGGGCAGATAAACACCGGGGAGCTGTTTTTT	CASSLGQINTGELFF
.	TRBD2	TRBJ2-5	TRBV5-4	TGTGCCAGCAGGTTGGGACTAGCGGCACAAGAGACCCAGTACTTC	CASRLGLAAQETQYF
.	.	TRBJ1-1	TRBV5-5	TGTGCCAGCAGCTTTCAAGGGGGCACTGAAGCTTTCTTT	CASSFQGGTEAFF
.	TRBD1	TRBJ1-3	TRBV5-4	TGTGCCAGCAGCCCGACAGGGGCTAGTGGAAACACCATATATTTT	CASSPTGASGNTIYF
.	.	TRBJ2-7	TRBV27	TGTGCCAGCAGCCCCTTGCGGGCGAGCTCCTACGAGCAGTACTTC	CASSPLRASSYEQYF
.	.	TRBJ2-2	TRBV6-5	TGTGCCAGCAGTAGACTCTCGGAGGCGGGCGGGGAGCTGTTTTTT	CASSRLSEAGGELFF
.	TRBD1	TRBJ1-4	TRBV28	TGTGCCAGCAGGTCAGCAGGGGGCTTGAGGGAAAAACTGTTTTTT	CASRSAGGLREKLFF
.	.	TRBJ2-7	TRBV27	TGTGCCAGCACCCCATCGAGAGGCCCCTACGAGCAGTACTTC	CASTPSRGPYEQYF
.	.	TRBJ1-3	TRBV5-1	TGCGCCAGCAGCTTGGAATCGAGCAGGGACTCCTCTGGAAACACCATATATTTT	CASSLESSRDSSGNTIYF
.	TRBD1	TRBJ1-4	TRBV5-6	TGTGCCAGCACCTCGACAGGGATGGGTGAAAAACTGTTTTTT	CASTSTGMGEKLFF
few	.	TRBJ1-6	TRBV28	TGTGCCAGCAGCCCCCCTTTACGGGGAAGCTCCTATAATTCACCCCTCCACTTT	CASSPPLRGSSYNSPLHF
.	TRBD1	TRBJ1-3	TRBV4-3	TGCGCCAGCAGCGTTGACAGGGGGCCTGGAAACACCATATATTTT	CASSVDRGPGNTIYF
.	TRBD1	TRBJ2-7	TRBV27	TGTGCCAGCAGTTTCTCAACCGGGACAGGCCACTACGAGCAGTACTTC	CASSFSTGTGHYEQYF
once	.	TRBJ2-7	TRBV19	TGTGCCAGTAGTATAGTTGCCAGGAACTCCTACGAGCAGTACTTC	CASSIVARNSYEQYF
.	TRBD1	TRBJ2-3	TRBV5-4	TGTGCCAGCAGCTTTACCGGGACAGCCACAGATACGCAGTATTTT	CASSFTGTATDTQYF
.	TRBD1	TRBJ1-5	TRBV9	TGTGCCAGCAGCCCCTCGACAGGGCAGCCCCAGCATTTT	CASSPSTGQPQHF
.	TRBD1	TRBJ1-2	TRBV18	TGTGCCAGCTCACCCGGGGACAGGGGCCAGGCTCGGAATGGCTACACCTTC	CASSPGDRGQARNGYTF
.	.	TRBJ2-7	TRBV18	TGTGCCAGCTTATTAGACACCTCCTACGAGCAGTACTTC	CASLLDTSYEQYF